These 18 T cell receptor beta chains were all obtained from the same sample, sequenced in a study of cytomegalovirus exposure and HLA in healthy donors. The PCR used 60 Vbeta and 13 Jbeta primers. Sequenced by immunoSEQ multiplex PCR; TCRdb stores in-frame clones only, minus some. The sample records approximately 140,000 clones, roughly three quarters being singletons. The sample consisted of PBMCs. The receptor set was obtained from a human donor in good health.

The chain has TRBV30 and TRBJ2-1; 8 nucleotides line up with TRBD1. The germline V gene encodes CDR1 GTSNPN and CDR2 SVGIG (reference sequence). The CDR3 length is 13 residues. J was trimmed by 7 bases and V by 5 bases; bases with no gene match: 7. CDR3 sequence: CAWAGTGRNEQFF. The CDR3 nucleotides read TGTGCCTGGGCCGGGACAGGTAGGAATGAGCAGTTCTTC.

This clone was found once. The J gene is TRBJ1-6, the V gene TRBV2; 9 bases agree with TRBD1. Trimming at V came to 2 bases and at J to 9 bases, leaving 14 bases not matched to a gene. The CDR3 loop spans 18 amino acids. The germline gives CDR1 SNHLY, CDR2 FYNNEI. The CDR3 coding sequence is TGTGCCAGCAGTGAATTTATCACAGGACAGGGGACGGGTTCACCCCTCCACTTT. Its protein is CASSEFITGQGTGSPLHF. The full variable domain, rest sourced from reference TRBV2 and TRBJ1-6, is EPEVTQTPSHQVTQMGQEVILRCVPISNHLYFYWYRQILGQKVEFLVSFYNNEISEKSEIFDDQFSVERPDGSNFTLKIRSTKLEDSAMYFCASSEFITGQGTGSPLHFGNGTRLTVT.

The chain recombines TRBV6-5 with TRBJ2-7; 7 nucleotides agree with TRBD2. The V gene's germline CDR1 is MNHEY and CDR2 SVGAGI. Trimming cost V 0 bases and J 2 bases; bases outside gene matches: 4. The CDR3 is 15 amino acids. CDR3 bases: TGTGCCAGCAGTTACTCGTCGGGGACTACCTACGAGCAGTACTTC. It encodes CASSYSSGTTYEQYF.

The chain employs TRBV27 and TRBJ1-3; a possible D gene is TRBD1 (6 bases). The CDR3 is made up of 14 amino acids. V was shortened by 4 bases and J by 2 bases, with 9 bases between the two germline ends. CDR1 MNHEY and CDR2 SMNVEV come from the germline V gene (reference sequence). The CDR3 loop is CASSSGAPGNTIYF. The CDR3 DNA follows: TGTGCCAGCAGTTCAGGGGCCCCTGGAAACACCATATATTTT.

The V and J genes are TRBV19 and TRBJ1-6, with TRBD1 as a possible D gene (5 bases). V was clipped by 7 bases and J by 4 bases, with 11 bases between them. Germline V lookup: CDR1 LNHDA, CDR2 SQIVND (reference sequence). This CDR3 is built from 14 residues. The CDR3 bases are TGTGCCAGTATCGCCGGGACTTATAATTCACCCCTCCACTTT. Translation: CASIAGTYNSPLHF.

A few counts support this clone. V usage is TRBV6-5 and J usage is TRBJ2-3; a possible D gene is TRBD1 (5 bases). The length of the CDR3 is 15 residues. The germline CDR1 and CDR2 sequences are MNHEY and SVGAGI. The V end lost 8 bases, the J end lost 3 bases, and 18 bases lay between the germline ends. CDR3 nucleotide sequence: TGTGCCAGCCGGACAAGGTTCCCCACGACAGATACGCAGTATTTT. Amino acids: CASRTRFPTTDTQYF.

The CDR3 DNA follows: TGTGCCAGCAGTGAACTTAGCGGGAGGGCGGGAGAGCAGTACTTC. It codes for CASSELSGRAGEQYF. V and J are TRBV2 and TRBJ2-7, with 11 bases that match TRBD2. Germline values: CDR1 SNHLY, CDR2 FYNNEI. The length of the CDR3 is 15 residues. Trimming removed 2 bases from V and 7 bases from J; junction bases left unmatched: 7.

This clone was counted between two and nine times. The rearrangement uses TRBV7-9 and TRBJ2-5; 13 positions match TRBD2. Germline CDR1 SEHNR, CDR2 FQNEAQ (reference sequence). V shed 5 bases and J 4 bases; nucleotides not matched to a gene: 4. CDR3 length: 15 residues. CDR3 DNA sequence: TGTGCCAGCAGCCCAACTAGCGGGAGGGGAGAGACCCAGTACTTC. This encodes CASSPTSGRGETQYF.

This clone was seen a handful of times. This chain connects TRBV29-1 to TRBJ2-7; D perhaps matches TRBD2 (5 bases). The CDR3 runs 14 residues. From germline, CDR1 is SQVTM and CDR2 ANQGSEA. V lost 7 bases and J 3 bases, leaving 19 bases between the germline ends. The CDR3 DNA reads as TGCAGCGCAAAGAGAGCGGCCCCTCACTACGAGCAGTACTTC. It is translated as CSAKRAAPHYEQYF.

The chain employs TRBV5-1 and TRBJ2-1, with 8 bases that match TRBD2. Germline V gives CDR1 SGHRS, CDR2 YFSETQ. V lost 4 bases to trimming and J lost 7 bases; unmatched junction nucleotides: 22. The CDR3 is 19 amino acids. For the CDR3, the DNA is TGCGCCAGCAGCCCCCGAAGGTCCAGCGGGAGTATTAGATGGAATGAGCAGTTCTTC. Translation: CASSPRRSSGSIRWNEQFF.

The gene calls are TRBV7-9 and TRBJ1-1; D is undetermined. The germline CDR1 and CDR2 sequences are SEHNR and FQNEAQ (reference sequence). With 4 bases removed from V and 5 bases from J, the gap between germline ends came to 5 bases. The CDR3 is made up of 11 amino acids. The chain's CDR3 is CASSSRTEAFF. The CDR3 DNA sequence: TGTGCCAGCAGCTCTAGGACTGAAGCTTTCTTT.

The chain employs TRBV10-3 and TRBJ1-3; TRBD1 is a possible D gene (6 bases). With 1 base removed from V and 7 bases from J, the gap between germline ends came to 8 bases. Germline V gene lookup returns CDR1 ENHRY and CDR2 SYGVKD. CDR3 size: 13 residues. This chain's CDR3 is CAISEYRENTIYF. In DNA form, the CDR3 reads TGTGCCATCAGTGAGTACAGGGAGAACACCATATATTTT.

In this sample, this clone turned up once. CDR3 in amino acids: CASSGSGGYGYTF. The CDR3 region has the DNA TGTGCCAGCAGTGGAAGCGGGGGCTATGGCTACACCTTC. The V and J genes are TRBV6-5 and TRBJ1-2, with D possibly TRBD1 on 5 matching bases. Germline V lookup: CDR1 MNHEY, CDR2 SVGAGI. The germline V and J ends were trimmed by 5 bases and 4 bases, with 11 bases remaining between them. CDR3 length equals 13 residues.

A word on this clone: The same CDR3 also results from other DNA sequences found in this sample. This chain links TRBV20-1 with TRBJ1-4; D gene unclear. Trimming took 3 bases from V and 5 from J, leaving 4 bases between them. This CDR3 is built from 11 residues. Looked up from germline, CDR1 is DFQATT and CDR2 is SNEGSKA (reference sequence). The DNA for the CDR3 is TGCAGTGCTAGCCTCAATGAAAAACTGTTTTTT. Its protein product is CSASLNEKLFF.

This CDR3 reads CATKTANEKLFF. CDR3 coding DNA: TGTGCCACCAAGACAGCTAATGAAAAACTGTTTTTT. The rearrangement links TRBV6-5 to TRBJ1-4, with D tentatively TRBD1 (5 bases). CDR3 size: 12 residues. Germline V CDR1 and CDR2: MNHEY, SVGAGI. Trimming pared 10 bases from V and 3 bases from J, leaving 9 bases between.

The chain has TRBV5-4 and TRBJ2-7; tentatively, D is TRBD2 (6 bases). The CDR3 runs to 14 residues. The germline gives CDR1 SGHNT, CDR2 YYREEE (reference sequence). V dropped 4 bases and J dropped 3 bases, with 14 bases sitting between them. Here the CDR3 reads CASSGNTSIYEQYF. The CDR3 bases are TGTGCCAGCAGCGGAAATACTAGCATCTACGAGCAGTACTTC.

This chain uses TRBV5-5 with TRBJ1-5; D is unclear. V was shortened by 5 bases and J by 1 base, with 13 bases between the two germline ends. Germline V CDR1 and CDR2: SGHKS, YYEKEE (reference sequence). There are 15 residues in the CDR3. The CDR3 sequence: CASSSTSGSNQPQHF. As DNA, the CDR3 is TGTGCCAGCAGTTCCACTTCGGGAAGCAATCAGCCCCAGCATTTT.

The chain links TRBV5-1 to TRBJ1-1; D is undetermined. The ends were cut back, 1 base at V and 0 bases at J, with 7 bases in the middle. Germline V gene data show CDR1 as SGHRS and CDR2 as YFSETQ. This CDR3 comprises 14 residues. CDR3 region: CASSLRGLNTEAFF. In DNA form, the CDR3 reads TGCGCCAGCAGCTTGCGGGGTCTGAACACTGAAGCTTTCTTT. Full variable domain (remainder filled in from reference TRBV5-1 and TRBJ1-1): KAGVTQTPRYLIKTRGQQVTLSCSPISGHRSVSWYQQTPGQGLQFLFEYFSETQRNKGNFPGRFSGRQFSNSRSEMNVSTLELGDSALYLCASSLRGLNTEAFFGQGTRLTVV.